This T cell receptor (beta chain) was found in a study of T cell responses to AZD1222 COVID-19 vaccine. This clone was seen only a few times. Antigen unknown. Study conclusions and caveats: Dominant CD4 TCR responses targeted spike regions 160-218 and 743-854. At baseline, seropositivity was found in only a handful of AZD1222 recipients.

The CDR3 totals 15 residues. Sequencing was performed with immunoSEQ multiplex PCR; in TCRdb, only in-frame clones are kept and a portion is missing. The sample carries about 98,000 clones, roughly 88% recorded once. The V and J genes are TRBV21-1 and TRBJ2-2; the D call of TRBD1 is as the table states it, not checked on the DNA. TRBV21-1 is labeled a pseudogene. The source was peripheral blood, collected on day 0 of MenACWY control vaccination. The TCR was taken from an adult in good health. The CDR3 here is CASSKGQGNAGELFF. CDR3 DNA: TGTGCCAGCAGCAAAGGCCAGGGGAATGCCGGGGAGCTGTTTTTT.